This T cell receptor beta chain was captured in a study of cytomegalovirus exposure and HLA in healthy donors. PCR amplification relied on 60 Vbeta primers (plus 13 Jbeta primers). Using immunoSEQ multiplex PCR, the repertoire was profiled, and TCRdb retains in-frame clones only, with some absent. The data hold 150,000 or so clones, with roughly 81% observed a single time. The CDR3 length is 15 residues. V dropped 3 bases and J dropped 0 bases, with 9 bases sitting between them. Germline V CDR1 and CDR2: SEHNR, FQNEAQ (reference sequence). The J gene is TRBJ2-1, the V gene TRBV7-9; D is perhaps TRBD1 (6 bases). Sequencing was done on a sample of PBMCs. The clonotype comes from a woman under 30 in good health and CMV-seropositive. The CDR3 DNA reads TGTGCCAGCAGCTTGCAGGGACACTCCTACAATGAGCAGTTCTTC. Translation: CASSLQGHSYNEQFF.